The source of this TCR beta chain is a study of post-analysis software for immune sequencing data. The ends were cut back, 3 bases at V and 7 bases at J, with 16 bases in the middle. Germline lookup yields CDR1 SQVTM and CDR2 ANQGSEA. The CDR3 is made up of 14 amino acids. Study-wide findings and caveats: Included in a set of several TRBV segments more frequent in patients than controls were TRBV5-6, TRBV5-1 and TRBV20-1.

Unique-molecular-identifier-tagged TCR beta cDNA libraries were used. The source material, roughly 0.9 to 10 million T cells, gave rise to 400,000 to 600,000 cDNA molecules. MiXCR, applied by TCRdb to the PCR reads, yields one record per CDR3 protein. Of some 260,000 distinct CDR3 sequences listed, about 40% are singletons. With regard to this clonotype: The antigen is not known.

The chain recombines TRBV29-1 with TRBJ2-1; unclear D gene. The specimen sequenced was blood. This TCR came from a girl aged 10 to 17 with multiple sclerosis. CDR3 nucleotide sequence: TGCAGCGTTGACGGAATAGCCGGGCCTAATGAGCAGTTCTTC. It specifies CSVDGIAGPNEQFF.